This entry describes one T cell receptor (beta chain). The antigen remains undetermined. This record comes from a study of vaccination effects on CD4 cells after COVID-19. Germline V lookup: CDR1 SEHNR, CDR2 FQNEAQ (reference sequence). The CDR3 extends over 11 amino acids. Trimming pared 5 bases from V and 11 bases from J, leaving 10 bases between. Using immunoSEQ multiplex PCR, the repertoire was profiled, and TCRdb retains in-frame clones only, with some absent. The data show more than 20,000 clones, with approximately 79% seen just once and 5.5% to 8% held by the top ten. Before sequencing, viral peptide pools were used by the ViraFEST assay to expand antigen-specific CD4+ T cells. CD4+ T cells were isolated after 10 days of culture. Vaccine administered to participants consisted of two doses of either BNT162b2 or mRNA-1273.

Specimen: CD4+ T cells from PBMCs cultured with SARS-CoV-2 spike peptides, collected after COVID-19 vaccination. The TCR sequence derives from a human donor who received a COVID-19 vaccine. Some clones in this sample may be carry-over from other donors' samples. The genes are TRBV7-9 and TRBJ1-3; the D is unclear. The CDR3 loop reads CASSVGAPIYF. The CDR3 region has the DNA TGTGCCAGCAGCGTGGGAGCCCCCATATATTTT. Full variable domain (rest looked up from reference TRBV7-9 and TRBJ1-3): DTGVSQNPRHKITKRGQNVTFRCDPISEHNRLYWYRQTLGQGPEFLTYFQNEAQLEKSRLLSDRFSAERPKGSFSTLEIQRTEQGDSAMYLCASSVGAPIYFGEGSWLTVV.